The 24 T cell receptor beta chains in this list originate from one sample, sequenced in a study of blood T cell repertoires in COVID-19. The repertoire was sequenced with immunoSEQ multiplex PCR; TCRdb's copy has only in-frame clones and lacks some. The sample holds roughly 170,000 clones, 86% seen once. Sequenced sample: peripheral blood. These receptors all come from a man between 65 and 80 years old with active or convalescent COVID-19.

The chain employs TRBV18 and TRBJ2-7, with a weak D call TRBD2 (6 bases). The CDR3 is 16 residues long. Germline values: CDR1 KGHSH, CDR2 LQKENI. Trimming pared 4 bases from V and 0 bases from J, leaving 16 bases between. The CDR3: CASSRGGSAISYEQYF. Here the CDR3 DNA reads TGTGCCAGCTCACGAGGAGGGTCCGCGATCTCCTACGAGCAGTACTTC.

The V gene is TRBV28, the J gene TRBJ1-3, with a tentative D call TRBD1 (6 bases). The V gene lost 3 bases and the J gene lost 7 bases, with 13 bases spanning the gap. The CDR3 loop spans 14 amino acids. Germline CDR1 and CDR2: MDHEN and SYDVKM. The CDR3 bases are TGTGCCAGCAGTTTCCGGGGGGCTCGGAACACCATATATTTT. Residues: CASSFRGARNTIYF.

The chain has TRBV14 and TRBJ1-6; D unclear. This CDR3 region has 15 residues. Germline V gene sequence: CDR1 SGHDN, CDR2 FVKESK. Trimming took 0 bases from V and 8 from J, leaving 11 bases between them. The CDR3 DNA follows: TGTGCCAGCAGCCAAGATCTGGCAGGCCATTCACCCCTCCACTTT. Protein product: CASSQDLAGHSPLHF.

The table lists this clone with a count of one. V usage is TRBV7-2 and J usage is TRBJ1-2; D gene unclear. The germline gives CDR1 SGHTA, CDR2 FQGNSA. V was cut by 6 bases and J by 8 bases, with 22 bases left in between. The CDR3 runs 15 residues. The CDR3 is CASRLAWVDGSGYTF. The CDR3 region has the DNA TGTGCCAGCAGGCTTGCGTGGGTTGACGGGTCGGGCTACACCTTC.

The chain couples TRBV6-1 to TRBJ1-2; D call uncertain. V was pared by 0 bases and J by 4 bases, with 9 bases between. CDR1 is MNHNS and CDR2 is SASEGT in the germline V gene. The CDR3 extends over 14 amino acids. The CDR3 DNA reads as TGTGCCAGCAGTGAAGCGTCCAGGCTCTATGGCTACACCTTC. It yields the protein CASSEASRLYGYTF.

The chain uses TRBV28 and TRBJ1-5, with D perhaps matching TRBD1 (5 bases). The ends were cut back, 7 bases at V and 3 bases at J, with 13 bases in the middle. CDR1 and CDR2 (germline): MDHEN, SYDVKM. This CDR3 region has 14 residues. For the CDR3, the DNA is TGTGCCAGCACCAAGGGACTGACCAATCAGCCCCAGCATTTT. As protein: CASTKGLTNQPQHF.

This clone was observed once. The same CDR3 arises from other DNA sequences in this sample as well. V and J are TRBV5-1 and TRBJ2-1; 11 nucleotides align to TRBD2. CDR1 and CDR2 from the germline V gene are SGHRS and YFSETQ. CDR3 length equals 16 residues. V lost 4 bases to trimming and J lost 1 base; unmatched junction nucleotides: 4. The CDR3 DNA is TGCGCCAGCAGCCTAGCGGGAGGAGGGTCCTACAATGAGCAGTTCTTC. Translated: CASSLAGGGSYNEQFF.

CDR3 protein: CASRGAYEQYF. The CDR3 nucleotides read TGTGCCAGCCGGGGTGCCTACGAGCAGTACTTC. The chain carries TRBV2 and TRBJ2-7, with D perhaps TRBD2 (5 bases). The CDR3 runs 11 residues. The V end was cut by 8 bases, the J end by 2 bases, with 7 bases between. Per germline, CDR1 SNHLY and CDR2 FYNNEI.

The chain has TRBV25-1 and TRBJ1-2, with D unclear. The CDR3 has 16 amino acids. CDR1 is MGHDK, CDR2 SYGVNS, per germline. V was cut by 0 bases and J by 7 bases, with 18 bases left in between. In nucleotides, the CDR3 is TGTGCCAGCAGTGAATATGAGGGCTACAATGGTGGTGGCTACACCTTC. Amino acids: CASSEYEGYNGGGYTF.

This chain joins TRBV18 and TRBJ2-3; TRBD2 agrees at 7 bases. CDR1 is KGHSH, CDR2 LQKENI, per germline. Losses at the gene ends were 4 bases for V and 3 bases for J; bases not matched to a gene: 4. The CDR3 extends over 14 amino acids. CDR3 DNA: TGTGCCAGCTCACGGGCGGGAGTGACAGATACGCAGTATTTT. Translating gives CASSRAGVTDTQYF.

This chain connects TRBV6-5 to TRBJ2-7; 9 bases map to TRBD1. The germline gives CDR1 MNHEY, CDR2 SVGAGI. CDR3 length equals 15 residues. The ends lost 2 bases at V and 2 bases at J; junction bases unmatched: 4. CDR3 loop: CASSYDRGGTYEQYF. CDR3 nucleotides: TGTGCCAGCAGTTACGACAGGGGGGGGACCTACGAGCAGTACTTC.

This chain links TRBV5-1 with TRBJ2-1; possible D gene TRBD1, 5 bases. The V end lost 2 bases, the J end lost 1 base, and 7 bases lay between the germline ends. The CDR3 runs 14 residues. The germline V gene has CDR1 SGHRS and CDR2 YFSETQ. The CDR3 here is CASSFQGSYNEQFF. In DNA form, the CDR3 reads TGCGCCAGCAGCTTCCAGGGATCCTACAATGAGCAGTTCTTC.

This clone was seen only a few times. This chain connects TRBV19 to TRBJ1-1, with D unclear. In germline, CDR1 is LNHDA, CDR2 SQIVND (reference sequence). CDR3 length: 12 amino acids. The V end lost 0 bases, the J end lost 9 bases, and 8 bases lay between the germline ends. The CDR3 sequence: CASSIDRQKAFF. As DNA, the CDR3 is TGTGCCAGTAGTATAGATCGTCAGAAAGCTTTCTTT. Based on the CDR3 plus reference TRBV19 and TRBJ1-1, the full variable domain is DGGITQSPKYLFRKEGQNVTLSCEQNLNHDAMYWYRQDPGQGLRLIYYSQIVNDFQKGDIAEGYSVSREKKESFPLTVTSAQKNPTAFYLCASSIDRQKAFFGQGTRLTVV.

The rearrangement joins TRBV7-3 to TRBJ2-1; 7 nucleotides match TRBD2. The CDR3 is made up of 16 amino acids. Germline lookup yields CDR1 SGHTA and CDR2 FQGTGA. J lost 3 bases, V lost 6 bases, and 11 bases had no gene match. The CDR3 coding sequence is TGTGCCAGCAGACCTCAAGCGGGACTGCGCTACAATGAGCAGTTCTTC. Its translation is CASRPQAGLRYNEQFF.

The chain combines TRBV19 with TRBJ1-5; unclear D gene. V was pared by 1 base and J by 3 bases, with 10 bases between. In germline, CDR1 is LNHDA, CDR2 SQIVND (reference sequence). The CDR3 loop spans 15 amino acids. Here the CDR3 reads CASSIVARDNQPQHF. Written as DNA, the CDR3 is TGTGCCAGTAGTATAGTAGCCCGTGACAATCAGCCCCAGCATTTT.

V is TRBV9 and J is TRBJ1-3, with D tentatively TRBD1 (5 bases). Trimming took 4 bases from V and 7 from J, leaving 24 bases between them. Germline-derived CDR1 and CDR2 are SGDLS and YYNGEE. The CDR3 is 17 residues long. The CDR3 region is CASSSQGEVGARNTIYF. In nucleotides, the CDR3 is TGTGCCAGCAGCTCCCAAGGGGAGGTAGGGGCTCGGAACACCATATATTTT.

This chain links TRBV19 with TRBJ2-3; TRBD2 matches 12 bases. This CDR3 is 17 amino acids long. Germline V gene sequence: CDR1 LNHDA, CDR2 SQIVND (reference sequence). V trimming: 3 bases; J trimming: 1 base; junction bases outside the gene matches: 5. DNA of the CDR3: TGTGCCAGTAGTATTCGCGCTAGCGGGAGGGGCACAGATACGCAGTATTTT. Amino acid sequence: CASSIRASGRGTDTQYF.

V gene TRBV19 combines with J gene TRBJ2-3, with 13 bases matching TRBD2. Germline CDR1 reads LNHDA; CDR2 reads SQIVND (reference sequence). The CDR3 consists of 20 residues. The V and J ends lost 1 base and 0 bases, in that order; junction bases with no gene match: 10. The chain's CDR3 is CASSIGAGLAGYTSTDTQYF. The DNA for the CDR3 is TGTGCCAGTAGTATAGGCGCGGGACTAGCGGGGTATACTAGCACAGATACGCAGTATTTT. The whole variable domain, filled in from reference TRBV19 and TRBJ2-3, reads DGGITQSPKYLFRKEGQNVTLSCEQNLNHDAMYWYRQDPGQGLRLIYYSQIVNDFQKGDIAEGYSVSREKKESFPLTVTSAQKNPTAFYLCASSIGAGLAGYTSTDTQYFGPGTRLTVL.

The rearrangement uses TRBV19 and TRBJ2-2, with 7 bases fitting TRBD1. Germline CDR1 LNHDA, CDR2 SQIVND (reference sequence). V shed 7 bases and J 6 bases; nucleotides not matched to a gene: 14. CDR3 size: 16 residues. The CDR3 loop is CASTGDSKNNAGELFF. CDR3 nucleotide sequence: TGTGCCAGTACCGGGGACAGTAAAAATAACGCCGGGGAGCTGTTTTTT.

The chain links TRBV7-2 to TRBJ2-7; D is perhaps TRBD2 (6 bases). V lost 1 base, J lost 1 base, and 11 bases lay in between. The CDR3 covers 15 residues. The germline CDR1 and CDR2 sequences are SGHTA and FQGNSA. The CDR3 nucleotides read TGTGCCAGCAGCTTAGGGTGGGGGGTTTCCTACGAGCAGTACTTC. Translating it yields CASSLGWGVSYEQYF.

This chain uses TRBV7-2 with TRBJ2-2; a possible D gene is TRBD2 (6 bases). The CDR3 totals 17 residues. V lost 1 base to trimming and J lost 0 bases, with 12 bases between them. Germline lookup yields CDR1 SGHTA and CDR2 FQGNSA. The CDR3 coding sequence is TGTGCCAGCAGCTTAGGGGGCGGGATGTCGAACACCGGGGAGCTGTTTTTT. Translating gives CASSLGGGMSNTGELFF. The full variable domain, with the rest looked up from reference TRBV7-2 and TRBJ2-2, is GAGVSQSPSNKVTEKGKDVELRCDPISGHTALYWYRQSLGQGLEFLIYFQGNSAPDKSGLPSDRFSAERTGGSVSTLTIQRTQQEDSAVYLCASSLGGGMSNTGELFFGEGSRLTVL.

The CDR3 loop reads CASSAEGAPDTEAFF. DNA of the CDR3: TGTGCCAGCAGCGCCGAGGGGGCCCCTGACACTGAAGCTTTCTTT. This chain links TRBV9 with TRBJ1-1; 7 nucleotides line up with TRBD1. The CDR3 has 15 amino acids. Germline CDR1 is SGDLS and CDR2 is YYNGEE. V gave up 3 bases and J gave up 3 bases; unmatched junction bases: 8.

This clone was detected only a few times. The CDR3 is CASSQDGRVPGLAAFF. CDR3 nucleotides: TGCGCCAGCAGCCAAGATGGTCGGGTTCCGGGTTTGGCGGCTTTCTTT. The chain links TRBV4-3 to TRBJ1-1; the D is unclear. Between the trimmed V and J ends, which lost 0 bases and 11 bases, there was a span of 22 bases. CDR3 size: 16 residues. The germline CDR1 and CDR2 sequences are LGHNA and YSLEER.

The chain combines TRBV3-1 (or the pseudogene TRBV3-2) with TRBJ2-1; 7 bases match TRBD2. This CDR3 comprises 20 residues. Germline values: CDR1 LGHDT, CDR2 YNNKEL (reference sequence). Trimming took 3 bases from V and 0 from J; bases not matched to a gene: 17. The CDR3 sequence: CASSHTGTKGEGSSYNEQFF. The CDR3 bases are TGTGCCAGCAGCCACACCGGGACGAAAGGGGAGGGAAGCTCCTACAATGAGCAGTTCTTC.